The 15 T cell receptor beta chains below were found in one sample sequenced in a study of cytomegalovirus exposure and HLA in healthy donors. Primers for the PCR totalled 60 Vbeta and 13 Jbeta. Sequenced by immunoSEQ multiplex PCR; TCRdb stores in-frame clones only, minus some. The sample holds some 32,000 clones, about 86% seen once. The specimen was PBMCs. The receptors come from a boy under 18 in good health and CMV-seronegative.

V is TRBV5-8 and J is TRBJ1-2; maybe TRBD1 (6 bases). Trimming took 6 bases from V and 7 from J, leaving 19 bases between them. The V gene's germline CDR1 is SGHTS and CDR2 YDEGEE. The CDR3 is 14 residues long. DNA of the CDR3: TGTGCCAGCACCATACCAACAGGGTCGGGTGGCTACACCTTC. Translating it yields CASTIPTGSGGYTF.

V is TRBV4-1 and J is TRBJ1-4, with unresolved D. Germline V gene data show CDR1 as MGHRA and CDR2 as YSYEKL. This CDR3 spans 14 amino acids. The V gene lost 4 bases and the J gene lost 5 bases, with 11 bases spanning the gap. DNA for the CDR3: TGCGCCAGCAGCCGGAGTTCGGTCAATGAAAAACTGTTTTTT. Translated: CASSRSSVNEKLFF.

This clone has just a few counts. This chain joins TRBV10-1 and TRBJ1-5, with TRBD1 matching 9 bases. V shed 3 bases, J shed 3 bases, and the junction held 3 bases outside the gene matches. CDR1 and CDR2 from the germline V gene are WNHNN and SYGVQD (reference sequence). The CDR3 is made up of 15 amino acids. CDR3 sequence reads: CASSEGQGNNQPQHF. The CDR3 DNA reads TGCGCCAGCAGTGAAGGACAGGGGAACAATCAGCCCCAGCATTTT.

The chain uses TRBV5-8 and TRBJ2-1, with 10 bases fitting TRBD1. Germline-derived CDR1 and CDR2 are SGHTS and YDEGEE. The CDR3 spans 17 residues. V dropped 3 bases and J dropped 0; count of bases not matched to a gene: 6. The CDR3 DNA reads as TGTGCCAGCAGCTGGGGGACAGGGGTAAGCTCCTACAATGAGCAGTTCTTC. Protein: CASSWGTGVSSYNEQFF. The variable domain in full, with the rest retrieved from reference TRBV5-8 and TRBJ2-1, is EAGVTQSPTHLIKTRGQQATLRCSPISGHTSVYWYQQALGLGLQFLLWYDEGEERNRGNFPPRFSGRQFPNYSSELNVNALELEDSALYLCASSWGTGVSSYNEQFFGPGTRLTVL.

The rearrangement links TRBV18 to TRBJ1-1; 12 bases map to TRBD1. This CDR3 contains 18 residues. The germline V gene has CDR1 KGHSH and CDR2 LQKENI. The J segment lost 0 bases and the V segment lost 3 bases, leaving 8 bases of the junction unmatched. The CDR3 coding sequence is TGTGCCAGCTCACCGGGACAGGGGGCATTGGGGATGAACACTGAAGCTTTCTTT. Encoded protein: CASSPGQGALGMNTEAFF.

The chain combines TRBV5-1 with TRBJ2-7; 10 positions agree with TRBD1. This CDR3 is 16 amino acids long. Germline values: CDR1 SGHRS, CDR2 YFSETQ. J gave up 5 bases and V 0 bases, and 8 bases lay outside the gene matches. The CDR3 DNA follows: TGCGCCAGCAGCTTGGTCCGGCCCGGGACAGGGGACGAGCAGTACTTC. It specifies CASSLVRPGTGDEQYF.

The chain carries TRBV7-3 and TRBJ2-2, with D uncertain. The CDR3 totals 15 residues. V was trimmed by 5 bases and J by 1 base, leaving 11 bases between them. The germline CDR1 and CDR2 sequences are SGHTA and FQGTGA. The DNA of the CDR3 is TGTGCCAGCAGCCTGCGGAAAGGGAACACCGGGGAGCTGTTTTTT. Protein sequence: CASSLRKGNTGELFF.

The rearrangement uses TRBV10-3 and TRBJ1-4, with 7 positions matching TRBD1. Germline V gives CDR1 ENHRY, CDR2 SYGVKD. The V segment lost 9 bases and the J segment 3 bases; nucleotides outside the gene matches: 10. The CDR3 totals 15 residues. The CDR3 sequence is CAISLGGQPNEKLFF. In nucleotides, the CDR3 is TGTGCCATATCCCTCGGGGGACAGCCTAATGAAAAACTGTTTTTT.

The CDR3 DNA reads as TGTGCCAGCTCACCAGTGGCCCGCTCCTATAATTCACCCCTCCACTTT. Its translation is CASSPVARSYNSPLHF. The chain recombines TRBV18 with TRBJ1-6; the D is unclear. Trimming stripped 2 bases from V and 0 bases from J, with 8 bases between. Germline V gives CDR1 KGHSH, CDR2 LQKENI. There are 16 residues in the CDR3. Looking up the rest from reference TRBV18 and TRBJ1-6 gives the full variable domain: NAGVMQNPRHLVRRRGQEARLRCSPMKGHSHVYWYRQLPEEGLKFMVYLQKENIIDESGMPKERFSAEFPKEGPSILRIQQVVRGDSAAYFCASSPVARSYNSPLHFGNGTRLTVT.

The chain employs TRBV11-1 and TRBJ2-3, with D maybe TRBD2 (6 bases). The germline gives CDR1 SGHAT, CDR2 FQDESV (reference sequence). Trimming pared 5 bases from V and 2 bases from J, leaving 14 bases between. CDR3 length: 15 residues. CDR3 sequence: CASSLQGGSTDTQYF. For the CDR3, the DNA is TGTGCCAGCAGCCTCCAGGGAGGATCCACAGATACGCAGTATTTT. The complete variable domain, with remaining parts taken from reference TRBV11-1 and TRBJ2-3, reads EAEVAQSPRYKITEKSQAVAFWCDPISGHATLYWYRQILGQGPELLVQFQDESVVDDSQLPKDRFSAERLKGVDSTLKIQPAELGDSAMYLCASSLQGGSTDTQYFGPGTRLTVL.

V is TRBV6-1 and J is TRBJ2-7; D is possibly TRBD1 (6 bases). CDR1 and CDR2 (germline): MNHNS, SASEGT. The CDR3 is made up of 15 amino acids. Between the trimmed V and J ends, which lost 0 bases and 0 bases, there was a span of 9 bases. The CDR3 region has the DNA TGTGCCAGCAGTGAAGCAGACAGGTCCTCCTACGAGCAGTACTTC. Its protein is CASSEADRSSYEQYF.

The rearrangement joins TRBV4-1 to TRBJ2-1; weak D call: TRBD1 (6 bases). Germline CDR1 and CDR2: MGHRA and YSYEKL. The CDR3 loop spans 15 amino acids. Trimming cost V 5 bases and J 2 bases, with 13 bases left between them. DNA for the CDR3: TGCGCCAGCAGCAAACAGGGTCTACCCTACAATGAGCAGTTCTTC. It encodes CASSKQGLPYNEQFF.

The V gene is TRBV5-4, the J gene TRBJ2-7; perhaps TRBD2 as D (7 bases). Trimming removed 0 bases from V and 1 base from J, with 14 bases in between. CDR3 length equals 16 residues. Germline V gene sequence: CDR1 SGHNT, CDR2 YYREEE (reference sequence). The CDR3 here is CASSLGFRGASYEQYF. As DNA, the CDR3 is TGTGCCAGCAGCTTGGGGTTCCGGGGGGCGTCCTACGAGCAGTACTTC. The variable domain in full, with the rest retrieved from reference TRBV5-4 and TRBJ2-7, is ETGVTQSPTHLIKTRGQQVTLRCSSQSGHNTVSWYQQALGQGPQFIFQYYREEENGRGNFPPRFSGLQFPNYSSELNVNALELDDSALYLCASSLGFRGASYEQYFGPGTRLTVT.

The chain employs TRBV14 and TRBJ2-5; 10 positions agree with TRBD1. This CDR3 spans 17 amino acids. V was clipped by 6 bases and J by 5 bases; unmatched bases: 15. Germline V gene lookup returns CDR1 SGHDN and CDR2 FVKESK. The chain's CDR3 is CASSQRHPDRGHETQYF. CDR3 DNA: TGTGCCAGCAGTCAACGTCACCCCGACAGGGGGCATGAGACCCAGTACTTC.

V usage is TRBV5-4 and J usage is TRBJ2-3; TRBD1 matches at 8 bases. The germline V gene has CDR1 SGHNT and CDR2 YYREEE (reference sequence). Trimming at V came to 6 bases and at J to 0 bases, leaving 9 bases not matched to a gene. The CDR3 contains 16 residues. This CDR3 reads CASNNYRDRSTDTQYF. DNA of the CDR3: TGTGCCAGCAACAACTATAGGGACAGGAGCACAGATACGCAGTATTTT. Full variable domain (remainder filled in from reference TRBV5-4 and TRBJ2-3): ETGVTQSPTHLIKTRGQQVTLRCSSQSGHNTVSWYQQALGQGPQFIFQYYREEENGRGNFPPRFSGLQFPNYSSELNVNALELDDSALYLCASNNYRDRSTDTQYFGPGTRLTVL.